Listed here are 4 T cell receptor beta chains from one sample, sequenced in a study of blood T cell repertoires in COVID-19. This table comes from immunoSEQ multiplex PCR, and its TCRdb copy is limited to in-frame clones, with some not included. The sample lists approximately 210,000 clones; over 75% were seen once. The sequenced sample consisted of PBMCs or T cells enriched from blood (not recorded which). The receptors come from a man aged 25-45 years with acute COVID-19.

This clone was found many times. The rearrangement uses TRBV5-6 and TRBJ2-1; a weak D match, TRBD2 (5 bases). V dropped 1 base and J dropped 9 bases, with 14 bases sitting between them. Germline V gives CDR1 SGHDT, CDR2 YYEEEE. This CDR3 has 14 amino acids. The CDR3 DNA reads TGTGCCAGCAGCTTGCTTGGGTTACTAGGTGAGCAGTTCTTC. This sequence encodes CASSLLGLLGEQFF. The variable domain in full, completed from reference TRBV5-6 and TRBJ2-1, reads DAGVTQSPTHLIKTRGQQVTLRCSPKSGHDTVSWYQQALGQGPQFIFQYYEEEERQRGNFPDRFSGHQFPNYSSELNVNALLLGDSALYLCASSLLGLLGEQFFGPGTRLTVL.

This chain joins TRBV4-2 and TRBJ1-1, with a possible D match to TRBD1 (5 bases). CDR3 length: 13 residues. Germline assignment: CDR1 LGHNA and CDR2 YNFKEQ. The germline V and J ends were trimmed by 0 bases and 11 bases, with 13 bases remaining between them. CDR3 DNA sequence: TGTGCCAGCAGCCAAGATGGGGGGGGAAGGGCTTTCTTT. Protein: CASSQDGGGRAFF.

This clone was counted a single time. The chain employs TRBV4-1 and TRBJ1-1; 10 bases fit TRBD1. Germline CDR1 is MGHRA and CDR2 is YSYEKL. The CDR3 sequence is 14 residues long. Germline trimming cut 0 bases from V and 10 bases from J; bases unmatched to any gene: 5. This CDR3 is CASSQEDRGEVAFF. The CDR3 nucleotides are TGCGCCAGCAGCCAAGAGGACAGGGGGGAGGTAGCTTTCTTT.

The gene calls are TRBV5-6 and TRBJ1-2; 8 positions agree with TRBD1. The CDR3 length is 14 residues. Germline CDR1 reads SGHDT; CDR2 reads YYEEEE. After removal of 4 bases from V and 8 bases from J, the junction contained 10 bases not matched to a gene. The CDR3 nucleotides are TGTGCCAGCAGCGTCGGACAGGGAATAGTCGGCTACACCTTC. Translating it yields CASSVGQGIVGYTF.